The source of this T cell receptor beta chain is a study of cytomegalovirus exposure and HLA in healthy donors. As for the study in general: Prior work identified 120 million or so unique TCR beta sequences in around 170 million T cells. Tens of millions of unique TCRs, all from HLA-typed donors, were included in an early release of the data. Study-level points and caveats: A later examination showed that TCR association rates differed by HLA locus, with DRB1 most and HLA-C fewest. An analysis was carried out later, and it reportedly showed fewer N-insertions in an Asian-associated ancestry cluster than the approximately 670-donor mean.

Germline V gene lookup returns CDR1 MNHNY and CDR2 SVGAGI (reference sequence). V was shortened by 0 bases and J by 5 bases, with 10 bases between the two germline ends. The CDR3 runs 15 residues. This clone appeared a few times. Antigen unknown. The study ran its PCR with 60 Vbeta and 13 Jbeta primers. Method: immunoSEQ multiplex PCR; TCRdb's copy keeps in-frame clones and lacks some. The sample lists approximately 97,000 clones, 55% to 80% occurring once. Sequenced material: PBMCs. The genes are TRBV6-6 and TRBJ2-2; D unresolved. This receptor was taken from a man aged 35 to 55 in good health and CMV-seronegative. Here the CDR3 reads CASSYSTVGTGELFF. The DNA of the CDR3 is TGTGCCAGCAGTTACTCCACGGTCGGGACCGGGGAGCTGTTTTTT.